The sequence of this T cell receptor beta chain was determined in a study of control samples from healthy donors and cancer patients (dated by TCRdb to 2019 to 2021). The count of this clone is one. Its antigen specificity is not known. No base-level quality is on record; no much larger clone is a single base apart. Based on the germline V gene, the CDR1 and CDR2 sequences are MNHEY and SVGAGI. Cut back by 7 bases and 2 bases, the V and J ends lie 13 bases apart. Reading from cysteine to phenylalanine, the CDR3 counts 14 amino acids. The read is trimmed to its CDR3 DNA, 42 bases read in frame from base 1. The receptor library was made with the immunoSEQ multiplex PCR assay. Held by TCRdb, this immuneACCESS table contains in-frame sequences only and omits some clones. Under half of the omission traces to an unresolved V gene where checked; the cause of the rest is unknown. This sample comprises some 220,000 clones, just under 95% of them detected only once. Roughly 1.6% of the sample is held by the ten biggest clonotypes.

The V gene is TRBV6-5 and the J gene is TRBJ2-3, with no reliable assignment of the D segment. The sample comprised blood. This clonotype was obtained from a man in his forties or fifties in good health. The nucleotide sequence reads TGTGCCAGCATAAACACACCCTCCACAGATACGCAGTATTTT. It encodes CASINTPSTDTQYF.